This T cell receptor beta chain was captured by sequencing in a study of T cell responses to AZD1222 COVID-19 vaccine. Only in-frame clones appear in the TCRdb table, and some are missing; sequencing was by immunoSEQ multiplex PCR. The sample records over 70,000 clones, roughly 80% being singletons. General study findings and limits: Every sample of the repertoires postdated the peak T cell response. In a largely white British group with more females than males, clonal diversity was possibly underestimated. A reported finding is that nearly half of spike-specific TCRs target unmutated variant regions. Recipients of AZD1222 seropositive at baseline numbered only 6 or 7.

V was pared by 4 bases and J by 4 bases, with 10 bases of the junction left unmatched. The CDR3 extends over 16 amino acids. In germline, CDR1 is SGHRS, CDR2 YFSETQ. A remark on this clone: The antigen is undetermined.

Sequencing used peripheral blood, obtained 28 days after the second dose of the MenACWY control vaccine. The receptor's source is an adult who received the MenACWY meningococcal vaccine as a control. The gene calls are TRBV5-1 and TRBJ2-2; TRBD2 matches at 7 bases. The CDR3 DNA is TGCGCCAGCAGCCAGACTAGCACCGGTGTCACCGGGGAGCTGTTTTTT. This codes for CASSQTSTGVTGELFF.